The 9 T cell receptor beta chains below were found in one sample sequenced in a study of regulatory T cells in long-lasting Graves disease. Building the TCR beta libraries relied on iRepertoire HTBI primers, and CDR3 regions underwent Arm-PCR. TCRdb called the multiplex PCR reads again in MiXCR, with one record for every CDR3 protein. In the table there are about 660,000 distinct CDR3 sequences, about 30% of which are singletons. Time point meaning: persistent/refractory GD, antithyroid drugs over 5 years with positive TRAb. There was RNA extracted from PBMCs, and the TCR library was made from it. The material sequenced was peripheral blood mononuclear cells (PBMCs), taken when the disease was refractory, from a patient treated with antithyroid drugs. The receptors here all came from a female donor with Graves disease.

The J gene is TRBJ2-7, the V gene TRBV6-2 or TRBV6-3; TRBD2 matches at 7 bases. The V segment lost 5 bases and the J segment 3 bases; nucleotides outside the gene matches: 7. CDR1 is MNHEY and CDR2 is SVGEGT in the germline V gene. The CDR3 runs 14 residues. Written as DNA, the CDR3 is TGTGCCAGCAGTCGCACTAGCGCGGTCTACGAGCAGTACTTC. It specifies CASSRTSAVYEQYF.

This clonotype was found a few times. V is TRBV10-1 and J is TRBJ1-1; no clear D gene. Germline values: CDR1 WNHNN, CDR2 SYGVQD (reference sequence). The CDR3 extends over 13 amino acids. V lost 7 bases to trimming and J lost 7 bases, with 16 bases between them. The chain's CDR3 is CASNKGIGHEAFF. The CDR3 region has the DNA TGCGCCAGCAACAAAGGGATAGGCCATGAAGCTTTCTTT.

The chain couples TRBV11-2 to TRBJ2-1, with 10 positions matching TRBD2. The germline V gene encodes CDR1 SGHAT and CDR2 FQNNGV. V shed 4 bases, J shed 0 bases, and the junction held 3 bases outside the gene matches. The CDR3 has 16 residues. The CDR3 bases are TGTGCCAGCAGCTCGGGACTAGCGATCTCCTACAATGAGCAGTTCTTC. Its translation is CASSSGLAISYNEQFF.

This clonotype was picked up a small number of times. This chain joins TRBV12-3 or TRBV12-4 and TRBJ2-7; possibly TRBD2 for D (5 bases). Trimming removed 5 bases at V and 2 bases at J, with 16 bases between. The CDR3 has 15 residues. CDR3 region: CASSPTGGRTYEQYF. CDR3 DNA: TGTGCCAGCAGTCCCACGGGCGGGCGGACCTACGAGCAGTACTTC.

The gene calls are TRBV19 and TRBJ2-7; 7 bases match TRBD1. This CDR3 spans 15 amino acids. The V and J ends lost 4 bases and 3 bases, in that order; junction bases with no gene match: 9. CDR1 is LNHDA, CDR2 SQIVND, per germline (reference sequence). In DNA form, the CDR3 reads TGTGCCAGTAGTACGCCGGGACAGAATAACTACGAGCAGTACTTC. Translating gives CASSTPGQNNYEQYF.

The V gene is TRBV6-2 or TRBV6-3, the J gene TRBJ2-3, with D unresolved. The CDR3 loop spans 11 amino acids. Germline CDR1 and CDR2: MNHEY and SVGEGT. Trimming left V 1 base short and J 6 bases short, with 2 bases between. In nucleotides, the CDR3 is TGTGCCAGCAGTTACTTCGATACGCAGTATTTT. It yields the protein CASSYFDTQYF.

This clonotype was counted between two and nine times. V usage is TRBV19 and J usage is TRBJ1-5; D is unresolved. V lost 5 bases to trimming and J lost 6 bases, with 14 bases between them. CDR1 LNHDA and CDR2 SQIVND come from the germline V gene (reference sequence). CDR3 size: 14 residues. CDR3: CASSSPLPTQPQHF. The CDR3 bases are TGTGCCAGTAGTTCGCCCCTTCCAACTCAGCCCCAGCATTTT.

This chain links TRBV30 with TRBJ1-2; D is possibly TRBD1 (6 bases). This CDR3 has 14 residues. Trimming shortened V by 3 bases and J by 9 bases, and 20 bases separated the two germline ends. Germline assignment: CDR1 GTSNPN and CDR2 SVGIG (reference sequence). CDR3 DNA sequence: TGTGCCTGGAGCGGGGGCACCGCCGTTAATCGCTACACCTTC. It translates to CAWSGGTAVNRYTF. The variable domain in full, with the rest retrieved from reference TRBV30 and TRBJ1-2, is SQTIHQWPATLVQPVGSPLSLECTVEGTSNPNLYWYRQAAGRGLQLLFYSVGIGQISSEVPQNLSASRPQDRQFILSSKKLLLSDSGFYLCAWSGGTAVNRYTFGSGTRLTVV.

The rearrangement joins TRBV7-9 to TRBJ2-2; 11 bases are a match to TRBD2. This CDR3 comprises 18 residues. Trimming removed 11 bases from V and 2 bases from J; junction bases left unmatched: 16. Germline-derived CDR1 and CDR2 are SEHNR and FQNEAQ (reference sequence). CDR3 amino acids: CACISGGTSGVNTGELFF. The CDR3 DNA sequence: TGTGCCTGCATCTCAGGGGGGACTAGCGGAGTTAACACCGGGGAGCTGTTTTTT.